The rows below give T cell receptor beta chains drawn from one sample of a study of blood T cell repertoires in COVID-19. Sequenced by immunoSEQ multiplex PCR; TCRdb stores in-frame clones only, minus some. The sample holds about 440,000 clones; about nine tenths are singletons and the top ten take roughly 13%. What was sequenced was peripheral blood. Receptors were obtained from a woman aged 50 to 65 with COVID-19, enrolled during active disease. CDR3s include the opening cysteine and the closing phenylalanine or tryptophan. Clone size is given for some rows only: seen once, a few or many times, or a class if the clone is expanded.

cdr3_aa clone_size v_call
CASRKELGTDTQYF . TRBV2
CASSLTGQGSSPLHF . TRBV2
CASSVAPGNTEAFF few TRBV9
CASRPAGVAGNTIYF few TRBV3-1/TRBV3-2
CASSPQASVTGELFF . TRBV18
CAWSVQGGIDF . TRBV30
CASSFDRGRAFF . TRBV6-5
CASSSPGDTEAFF . TRBV6-5
CASSPTDSLNTEAFF . TRBV13
CASSLTGPGQPQHF . TRBV5-6
CASSLAVISYEQYF . TRBV5-5
CASQGREQFF . TRBV12-3/TRBV12-4
CASRGTVTDTQYF . TRBV3-1/TRBV3-2
CASSSSTGLYEQYF once TRBV6-5
CASSQDPGTANTEAFF . TRBV4-2
CASSLDRAEGTEAFF once TRBV5-1
CASSIGGSGNTIYF once TRBV19
CAWSDEKSGGTDTQYF . TRBV30
CASSLVAGTSSGNTIYF . TRBV11-2
CASSIGSGISDTQYF . TRBV19
CASALRGGQQTSTDTQYF . TRBV2
CASGSPRLGLDEKLFF . TRBV12-5
CASRGAHRGLETQYF once TRBV6-5
CASRLDRAADTQYF . TRBV5-4
CASSQEFAGGSQGEQYF once TRBV3-1/TRBV3-2
CASSQMWDTNYEQYF . TRBV3-1/TRBV3-2
CASQRGANNEQFF . TRBV11-2
CASSYRGGNEKLFF . TRBV6-6
CASSESPDRSIMDTQYF . TRBV10-1
CASSPRKFPGGGGAGELFF once TRBV9
CASSLHSMNTEAFF . TRBV7-2
CAWSTARIRGWDTQYF . TRBV30
CATSDTSTNQPQHF . TRBV24-1
CASSPLSGGAERSYNEQFF . TRBV6-6
CASRGFSEIDTQYF . TRBV6-5
CASSKQGASTEAFF . TRBV19
CASSLGASGGETQYF . TRBV11-2
CASSEYGAMSEKLFF . TRBV25-1
CASSFEGWARNYGYTF . TRBV7-9
CASSEAQYPLGSEQFF . TRBV6-1
CASSSGGRGDTQYF . TRBV6-6
CSAGGQGYGYTF . TRBV29-1
CASTSGQLYNEQFF . TRBV28
CAISDRGQGDGYTF . TRBV10-3
CASRSPTGRPSEQYF . TRBV4-1
CASSSEGLGEKLFF . TRBV5-1
CASSEPLMTGVEAFF . TRBV10-2
CASSLMTGPYEQYF . TRBV5-1
CASSDTGMPQHF . TRBV10-1
CASSHPNNYGYTF . TRBV4-1
CASRFLQDRPEQYF . TRBV6-5
CASSFGQALREQYF . TRBV5-6